Detailed here is one TCR beta chain. Authors' analysis steps: By means of reference gene primer amplification, nucleated cell counts were estimated. Libraries were prepared by immunoSEQ multiplex PCR; TCRdb keeps only in-frame clonotypes and omits some of them. That table supplies the V and J calls and clone size; D and trimming were determined from the DNA. Of about 67,000 clones in the sample, over 70% are singletons; the top ten hold approximately 8%. This record belongs to a study of blood T cell repertoires in COVID-19. Across the study: Specimens from acute and convalescent COVID-19 originated in the United States, Italy and Spain.

CDR3 length: 11 amino acids. Per the germline V gene, CDR1 is DFQATT and CDR2 is SNEGSKA (reference sequence). With 2 bases removed from V and 5 bases from J, the gap between germline ends came to 5 bases. The rearrangement joins TRBV20-1 to TRBJ2-3, with D unresolved. Sequences were obtained from peripheral blood. The clonotype originates from a middle-aged man with active COVID-19. The CDR3 loop reads CSARPGDTQYF. DNA of the CDR3: TGCAGTGCTAGACCCGGAGATACGCAGTATTTT.